This passage covers 23 T cell receptor beta chains from one sample sequenced in a study of Graves' ophthalmopathy and Graves' hyperthyroidism. Researchers took RNA transcripts and amplified TCR beta CDR3 regions from them. The first round was an RT-PCR with HTBI primers, and the second round was a multiplex PCR. TCRdb called the multiplex PCR reads again in MiXCR, with one record for every CDR3 protein. Seen here are roughly 500,000 distinct CDR3 sequences, around 15% observed once, and the top ten hold around 9.8%. Sequencing was performed on blood. These receptor sequences come from a woman aged 25 to 39 with Graves' ophthalmopathy.

In its sample, this clonotype was seen many times. This rearrangement joins TRBV4-1 to TRBJ1-1; D is ambiguous. This CDR3 comprises 15 residues. The V gene's germline CDR1 is MGHRA and CDR2 YSYEKL. V lost 1 base and J 0 bases, leaving 9 bases between the germline ends. The CDR3 coding sequence is TGCGCCAGCAGCCAAGTTAACCGCATGAACACTGAAGCTTTCTTT. Translation gives CASSQVNRMNTEAFF.

This clonotype showed up many times. CDR3 region: CSASLTGVSNQPQHF. DNA for the CDR3: TGCAGTGCTAGCCTGACGGGGGTTAGCAATCAGCCCCAGCATTTT. The V gene is TRBV20-1, the J gene TRBJ1-5; maybe TRBD1 (5 bases). This CDR3 region has 15 residues. V lost 3 bases and J lost 0, with 12 bases in between. Germline V gives CDR1 DFQATT, CDR2 SNEGSKA (reference sequence).

This clonotype was seen at least ten times. The DNA for the CDR3 is TGCGCCAGCAGCTTGGAGGTCCACGAGCAGTACTTC. Translated, it gives CASSLEVHEQYF. The chain uses TRBV5-1 and TRBJ2-7; no definite D call. Deletions cut 0 bases from V and 5 bases from J, with 6 bases between. CDR1 is SGHRS, CDR2 YFSETQ, per germline. This CDR3 has 12 residues.

This clonotype was seen repeatedly, ten times or more. The chain carries TRBV24-1 and TRBJ2-4; D tentatively fits TRBD1 or TRBD2 (6 bases each). V lost 9 bases to trimming and J lost 0 bases, with 23 bases between them. This CDR3 is built from 18 residues. Per germline, CDR1 KGHDR and CDR2 SFDVKD. The CDR3 coding sequence is TGTGCCACCTCGGGGGCGAAGGGTGTCCACGGAGCCAAAAACATTCAGTACTTC. This translates into CATSGAKGVHGAKNIQYF.

Note on this clonotype: Given a much more abundant clone one base away, this may be a read error. This CDR3 fails to terminate in the conserved phenylalanine or tryptophan, so it likely reflects a read error. The chain links TRBV28 to TRBJ1-2, with D hard to call. V was clipped by 4 bases and J by 3 bases, with 9 bases between them. CDR1 MDHEN and CDR2 SYDVKM come from the germline V gene. The length of the CDR3 is 13 residues. CDR3 in amino acids: CASSYEGHYGYTY. In DNA form, the CDR3 reads TGTGCCAGCAGTTACGAGGGCCACTATGGCTACACCTAC.

In this sample, this clonotype turned up once. The conserved closing phenylalanine or tryptophan is absent in this CDR3, likely reflecting a read error. This chain links TRBV6-1 with TRBJ1-1, with D hard to call. In germline, CDR1 is MNHNS, CDR2 SASEGT. CDR3 length: 15 residues. The germline V and J ends were trimmed by 6 bases and 1 base, with 15 bases remaining between them. CDR3 in amino acids: CASSASGSWNTEAFL. CDR3 coding DNA: TGTGCCAGCAGCGCTAGCGGTTCTTGGAACACTGAAGCTTTCTTG.

This chain joins TRBV7-2 and TRBJ2-5; TRBD1 matches 8 bases. The CDR3 runs to 15 residues. In germline, CDR1 is SGHTA, CDR2 FQGNSA. V trimming: 3 bases; J trimming: 5 bases; junction bases outside the gene matches: 8. This CDR3 is CASSFAWTGLETQYF. The CDR3 DNA sequence: TGTGCCAGCAGCTTCGCCTGGACAGGGCTGGAGACCCAGTACTTC.

The chain joins TRBV19 to TRBJ2-7; no clear D gene. Germline V lookup: CDR1 LNHDA, CDR2 SQIVND (reference sequence). CDR3 length equals 14 residues. Trimming pared 2 bases from V and 1 base from J, leaving 9 bases between. The CDR3 DNA follows: TGTGCCAGTAGTATACGCAGTTCATCCTACGAGCAGTACTTC. It encodes CASSIRSSSYEQYF.

There are many counts of this clonotype. The rearrangement uses TRBV19 and TRBJ1-1, with TRBD1 matching over 9 bases. Trimming removed 8 bases from V and 1 base from J; junction bases left unmatched: 11. This CDR3 is 16 amino acids long. Per germline, CDR1 LNHDA and CDR2 SQIVND (reference sequence). Here the CDR3 DNA reads TGTGCCAGTGGGAACAGGGACAGGGCCAAGAACACTGAAGCTTTCTTT. Protein: CASGNRDRAKNTEAFF.

This clonotype was picked up many times. J is TRBJ2-7 and V is TRBV4-1, with D unresolved. The CDR3 sequence is 15 residues long. Germline CDR1 is MGHRA and CDR2 is YSYEKL. Trimming took off 1 base at V and 2 bases at J, with 12 bases between the two ends. This CDR3 reads CASSQGTAATYEQYF. In DNA, the CDR3 is TGCGCCAGCAGCCAAGGGACGGCCGCTACCTACGAGCAGTACTTC.

This clonotype was seen at least ten times. CDR3 loop: CASSLIEKQPQHF. As DNA, the CDR3 is TGTGCCAGCAGTCTCATCGAGAAACAGCCCCAGCATTTT. The chain employs TRBV6-5 and TRBJ1-5; no clear D gene. CDR1 MNHEY and CDR2 SVGAGI come from the germline V gene. Trimming took 5 bases from V and 7 from J, leaving 12 bases between them. The length of the CDR3 is 13 residues.

Comments on this clonotype: Given a much more abundant clone one base away, this may be a read error. The chain couples TRBV9 to TRBJ2-5; perhaps TRBD2 as D (5 bases). CDR1 SGDLS and CDR2 YYNGEE come from the germline V gene. The CDR3 has 16 amino acids. CDR3 sequence (DNA): TGTGCCAGCAGCGTACAAGAGGGCCAGAGGAAAGAGACCCGGTACTTC. This translates into CASSVQEGQRKETRYF. Based on the CDR3 plus reference TRBV9 and TRBJ2-5, the full variable domain is DSGVTQTPKHLITATGQRVTLRCSPRSGDLSVYWYQQSLDQGLQFLIQYYNGEERAKGNILERFSAQQFPDLHSELNLSSLELGDSALYFCASSVQEGQRKETRYFGPGTRLLVL.

This clonotype was counted at least ten times. The rearrangement uses TRBV5-5 and TRBJ2-7, with 7 bases lining up with TRBD2. CDR1 and CDR2 from the germline V gene are SGHKS and YYEKEE (reference sequence). The V and J ends lost 1 base and 2 bases, in that order; junction bases with no gene match: 3. This CDR3 contains 14 residues. This CDR3 reads CASSLPGGPYEQYF. The CDR3 DNA is TGTGCCAGCAGCTTGCCGGGGGGACCCTACGAGCAGTACTTC.

J is TRBJ1-5 and V is TRBV28; the D is unclear. Deletions cut 10 bases from V and 1 base from J, with 8 bases between. There are 12 residues in the CDR3. CDR1 is MDHEN and CDR2 is SYDVKM in the germline V gene. CDR3 nucleotide sequence: TGTGCCACCTCCCCCAGCAATCAGCCCCAGCATTTT. Encoded protein: CATSPSNQPQHF.

This chain uses TRBV19 with TRBJ1-1; D remains ambiguous. The CDR3 is 12 amino acids. V lost 0 bases to trimming and J lost 5 bases, with 4 bases between them. Germline CDR1 reads LNHDA; CDR2 reads SQIVND (reference sequence). This chain's CDR3 is CASSIESTEAFF. DNA of the CDR3: TGTGCCAGTAGTATAGAGTCGACTGAAGCTTTCTTT.

This chain joins TRBV6-2 or TRBV6-3 and TRBJ2-7; D gene unclear. The ends were cut back, 0 bases at V and 2 bases at J, with 8 bases in the middle. The CDR3 has 14 residues. Germline V gene data show CDR1 as MNHEY and CDR2 as SVGEGT. This CDR3 reads CASSYSRYPYEQYF. Here the CDR3 DNA reads TGTGCCAGCAGTTACTCGAGATACCCCTACGAGCAGTACTTC.

This clonotype was detected many times. The chain links TRBV15 to TRBJ1-1; D not resolved. With 5 bases removed from V and 0 bases from J, the gap between germline ends came to 13 bases. Looked up from germline, CDR1 is LNHNV and CDR2 is YYDKDF (reference sequence). This CDR3 has 15 amino acids. In nucleotides, the CDR3 is TGTGCCACCAGCTTCCCGACGACTTTGAACACTGAAGCTTTCTTT. This sequence encodes CATSFPTTLNTEAFF.

This rearrangement joins TRBV12-3 or TRBV12-4 to TRBJ1-5; the match to TRBD1 covers 7 bases. V was clipped by 6 bases and J by 1 base; unmatched bases: 6. This CDR3 comprises 15 residues. The CDR3 DNA is TGTGCCAGCAGAGGGGGACAGTTAAGCAATCAGCCCCAGCATTTT. Translation gives CASRGGQLSNQPQHF.

This clonotype was detected many times. The chain has TRBV3-1 and TRBJ1-1; D remains unclear. Germline assignment: CDR1 LGHDT and CDR2 YNNKEL (reference sequence). This CDR3 spans 11 amino acids. V dropped 2 bases and J dropped 11 bases, with 9 bases sitting between them. The CDR3 loop reads CASSQWGGAFF. The DNA of the CDR3 is TGTGCCAGCAGCCAATGGGGAGGGGCTTTCTTT.

As concerns this clonotype: The germline gene is not matched at one end of the junction; a read error may be the cause. The chain is built from TRBV6-1 and TRBJ1-2; a possible D gene is TRBD1 (5 bases). The CDR3 spans 14 residues. Germline V gene sequence: CDR1 MNHNS, CDR2 SASEGT. CDR3 protein: CACSEFPRVYGYTF. CDR3 in DNA: TGTGCCTGCAGTGAATTTCCCAGGGTATATGGCTACACCTTC.

V gene TRBV2 combines with J gene TRBJ1-1, with 9 positions matching TRBD1. The CDR3 totals 15 residues. The germline gives CDR1 SNHLY, CDR2 FYNNEI. The ends lost 2 bases at V and 6 bases at J; junction bases unmatched: 7. The CDR3 nucleotides read TGTGCCAGCAGTGAACTGGGACAGGGAATCGCTGAAGCTTTCTTT. Its translation is CASSELGQGIAEAFF. Full variable domain (missing parts from reference TRBV2 and TRBJ1-1): EPEVTQTPSHQVTQMGQEVILRCVPISNHLYFYWYRQILGQKVEFLVSFYNNEISEKSEIFDDQFSVERPDGSNFTLKIRSTKLEDSAMYFCASSELGQGIAEAFFGQGTRLTVV.

This clonotype was counted many times. The rearrangement uses TRBV11-1 and TRBJ2-7; no definite D call. CDR3 length equals 15 residues. Trimming shortened V by 2 bases and J by 0 bases, and 11 bases separated the two germline ends. Germline V gene data show CDR1 as SGHAT and CDR2 as FQDESV (reference sequence). The DNA of the CDR3 is TGTGCCAGCAGCTTAATTTATGGTTACTCCTACGAGCAGTACTTC. Protein: CASSLIYGYSYEQYF.

This clonotype has ten or more counts. The chain couples TRBV12-3 or TRBV12-4 to TRBJ1-3; 7 bases align to TRBD1. The CDR3 is 15 residues long. Trimming at V came to 5 bases and at J to 8 bases, leaving 12 bases not matched to a gene. Written as DNA, the CDR3 is TGTGCCAGCAGTCCTCCGACAGGGATGGTCCACACCATATATTTT. Its protein product is CASSPPTGMVHTIYF.